Shown below are 9 T cell receptor beta chains from a single sample sequenced in a study of control samples from healthy donors and cancer patients. Profiled with immunoSEQ multiplex PCR; TCRdb holds only in-frame clones, not every one. The table includes approximately 150,000 clones, about 91% detected once. What was sequenced was blood. The receptors here all came from a man aged 18 to 29 in good health.

The chain employs TRBV7-9 and TRBJ2-2; D call uncertain. Germline CDR1 and CDR2: SEHNR and FQNEAQ (reference sequence). V was cut by 6 bases and J by 5 bases, with 7 bases left in between. The CDR3 contains 12 residues. CDR3 protein: CASRYLTGELFF. The CDR3 nucleotides read TGTGCCAGCAGGTACCTGACCGGGGAGCTGTTTTTT.

J is TRBJ1-2 and V is TRBV5-4; 8 nucleotides agree with TRBD1. Unmatched junction bases numbered 3, after V lost 2 bases and J lost 6 bases. This CDR3 has 13 residues. From germline, CDR1 is SGHNT and CDR2 YYREEE (reference sequence). The CDR3 coding sequence is TGTGCCAGCAGCTTACAGGGGGTTGATGGCTACACCTTC. Its translation: CASSLQGVDGYTF.

J is TRBJ1-1 and V is TRBV11-2; no reliable D call. The CDR3 is 15 residues long. Trimming removed 5 bases from V and 0 bases from J, with 13 bases in between. CDR1 is SGHAT and CDR2 is FQNNGV in the germline V gene. The CDR3 coding sequence is TGTGCCAGCAGCCGTCCCGCTGACATGAACACTGAAGCTTTCTTT. This sequence encodes CASSRPADMNTEAFF.

This chain uses TRBV7-2 with TRBJ1-5, with 8 bases matching TRBD1. The V gene's germline CDR1 is SGHTA and CDR2 FQGNSA. This CDR3 is 16 amino acids long. V trimming: 4 bases; J trimming: 2 bases; junction bases outside the gene matches: 7. CDR3: CASSSRTGTGNQPQHF. The CDR3 DNA reads TGTGCCAGCAGCTCCCGGACAGGGACCGGCAATCAGCCCCAGCATTTT.

In its sample, this clone was seen once. This chain joins TRBV2 and TRBJ2-3, with TRBD2 matching over 11 bases. This CDR3 is 15 amino acids long. Germline V gene data show CDR1 as SNHLY and CDR2 as FYNNEI. The junction had 2 bases not matched to a gene; V was cut back by 1 base and J by 5 bases. The chain's CDR3 is CASSEGLAGKDTQYF. The CDR3 DNA follows: TGTGCCAGCAGTGAAGGACTAGCGGGGAAAGATACGCAGTATTTT.

This clone is a singleton in its sample. Distinct nucleotide sequences in the sample also encode this CDR3. The genes are TRBV5-1 and TRBJ2-7; perhaps TRBD2 as D (6 bases). Deletions cut 0 bases from V and 0 bases from J, with 7 bases between. Germline CDR1 reads SGHRS; CDR2 reads YFSETQ. The CDR3 has 14 residues. CDR3 region: CASSLVGGSYEQYF. The CDR3 DNA follows: TGCGCCAGCAGCTTGGTGGGAGGCTCCTACGAGCAGTACTTC.

The V and J genes are TRBV19 and TRBJ2-3; unclear D gene. Germline V gives CDR1 LNHDA, CDR2 SQIVND (reference sequence). The CDR3 is 10 residues long. V shed 8 bases and J shed 3 bases, with 3 bases lying between them. The CDR3 sequence: CASGTDTQYF. For the CDR3, the DNA is TGTGCCAGTGGGACAGATACGCAGTATTTT.

This clone was seen a handful of times. The rearrangement links TRBV6-2 or TRBV6-3 to TRBJ2-2; unclear D gene. Between the trimmed V and J ends, which lost 4 bases and 0 bases, there was a span of 15 bases. The CDR3 is made up of 17 amino acids. The germline V gene encodes CDR1 MNHEY and CDR2 SVGEGT. The CDR3 bases are TGTGCCAGCAGTTTCCGCCCCAACCCGTCGAACACCGGGGAGCTGTTTTTT. Protein: CASSFRPNPSNTGELFF.

The chain combines TRBV30 with TRBJ1-2; perhaps TRBD1 as D (5 bases). From germline, CDR1 is GTSNPN and CDR2 SVGIG (reference sequence). V lost 2 bases, J lost 8 bases, and 15 bases lay in between. This CDR3 comprises 13 residues. CDR3 DNA: TGTGCCTGGAGTAGGCGGGGGGAATACGGCTACACCTTC. As protein: CAWSRRGEYGYTF.